A single sample gave rise to the 32 T cell receptor beta chains below, sequenced in a study of control samples from healthy donors and cancer patients. Profiled with immunoSEQ multiplex PCR; TCRdb holds only in-frame clones, not every one. The data hold 55,000 to 90,000 clones, with about 87% observed a single time. Sequenced sample: blood. These receptors came from a middle-aged man in good health.

The chain carries TRBV6-4 and TRBJ2-7; D is unresolved. Trimming left V 0 bases short and J 7 bases short, with 4 bases between. Germline CDR1 is MRHNA and CDR2 is SNTAGT. The CDR3 consists of 11 residues. The CDR3 DNA sequence: TGTGCCAGCAGTGACTCGGGGGAGCAGTACTTC. It translates to CASSDSGEQYF.

The DNA for the CDR3 is TGTGCCTGGACTAGCGGGGTCTCCTACGAGCAGTACTTC. This encodes CAWTSGVSYEQYF. The V gene is TRBV30, the J gene TRBJ2-7; 9 bases align to TRBD2. Germline V gene sequence: CDR1 GTSNPN, CDR2 SVGIG (reference sequence). J lost 0 bases, V lost 4 bases, and 1 base had no gene match. There are 13 residues in the CDR3.

This clone rates as medium-sized. CDR3 in DNA: TGTGCCAGCAGCGTCGACAGCGCCGAGGGATCACCCCTCCACTTT. Protein: CASSVDSAEGSPLHF. V and J are TRBV11-3 and TRBJ1-6; TRBD1 is a possible D gene (5 bases). The CDR3 loop spans 15 amino acids. Trimming took 5 bases from V and 10 from J, leaving 18 bases between them. Germline V gene sequence: CDR1 SGHNT, CDR2 YENEEA.

The chain couples TRBV6-1 to TRBJ2-1; TRBD1 agrees at 7 bases. The CDR3 consists of 15 residues. The germline gives CDR1 MNHNS, CDR2 SASEGT. Unmatched junction bases numbered 4, after V lost 3 bases and J lost 2 bases. The CDR3 is CASSDPGGPYNEQFF. CDR3 DNA: TGTGCCAGCAGTGACCCAGGGGGACCCTACAATGAGCAGTTCTTC.

The rearrangement links TRBV5-4 to TRBJ2-3, with unresolved D. CDR1 and CDR2 from the germline V gene are SGHNT and YYREEE (reference sequence). V gave up 6 bases and J gave up 1 base, with 9 bases separating them. This CDR3 is built from 13 residues. CDR3 DNA sequence: TGTGCCAGCACCTTTCGCGGCACAGATACGCAGTATTTT. Translated: CASTFRGTDTQYF.

Only a few counts were recorded for this clone. The chain recombines TRBV6-5 with TRBJ2-1; tentatively, D is TRBD1 or TRBD2 (5 bases each). The CDR3 sequence is 15 residues long. Looked up from germline, CDR1 is MNHEY and CDR2 is SVGAGI. The ends were cut back, 5 bases at V and 2 bases at J, with 13 bases in the middle. The CDR3 DNA reads TGTGCCAGCAGTATTCTCCAGGGACCCTACAATGAGCAGTTCTTC. Residues: CASSILQGPYNEQFF.

The chain joins TRBV7-6 to TRBJ2-5; D possibly corresponds to TRBD2 (6 bases). V lost 5 bases to trimming and J lost 0 bases, with 13 bases between them. CDR1 is SGHVS and CDR2 is FNYEAQ in the germline V gene. This CDR3 is built from 15 residues. The CDR3 is CASSQVRGNQETQYF. The CDR3 bases are TGTGCCAGCAGCCAAGTCCGGGGGAACCAAGAGACCCAGTACTTC.

The chain recombines TRBV7-9 with TRBJ1-4; the match to TRBD1 covers 8 bases. In germline, CDR1 is SEHNR, CDR2 FQNEAQ (reference sequence). The CDR3 sequence is 15 residues long. V trimming: 2 bases; J trimming: 8 bases; junction bases outside the gene matches: 7. CDR3 DNA sequence: TGTGCCAGCAGCTTACGGACAGGGTGGGTGGAAAAACTGTTTTTT. This gives the protein CASSLRTGWVEKLFF.

This clone was seen just once. V gene TRBV19 combines with J gene TRBJ2-3; 10 bases fit TRBD2. CDR1 and CDR2 from the germline V gene are LNHDA and SQIVND (reference sequence). The V gene end was trimmed by 6 bases and the J gene end by 6 bases; junction bases not matched to a gene: 9. The CDR3 is 15 amino acids. The chain's CDR3 is CASRRNSGGTDTQYF. The CDR3 region has the DNA TGTGCCAGTAGGCGGAATAGCGGGGGGACTGATACGCAGTATTTT.

The chain has TRBV11-3 and TRBJ2-7, with 8 positions matching TRBD1. The CDR3 extends over 13 amino acids. J was trimmed by 6 bases and V by 1 base; bases with no gene match: 2. Per germline, CDR1 SGHNT and CDR2 YENEEA. The CDR3 bases are TGTGCCAGCAGCTTAGCCAGGGGGCCCGAGCAGTACTTC. The encoded protein is CASSLARGPEQYF.

This sequence joins TRBV5-3 and TRBJ2-1; no clear D. TRBV5-3 is identified as an open reading frame with a role that is uncertain. The V and J ends lost 2 bases and 8 bases respectively, with 17 bases between them. CDR3 length: 15 amino acids. The CDR3 DNA reads as TGTGCCAGAAGCTTCTGGGCAGGACGGAACGATGAGCAGTTCTTC. Translation: CARSFWAGRNDEQFF.

The chain carries TRBV10-3 and TRBJ2-2; 9 bases are shared with TRBD2. J lost 5 bases, V lost 3 bases, and 1 base had no gene match. The CDR3 loop spans 14 amino acids. Looked up from germline, CDR1 is ENHRY and CDR2 is SYGVKD. The CDR3 reads CAISETSGTGELFF. The CDR3 DNA reads as TGTGCCATCAGTGAAACTAGCGGGACCGGGGAGCTGTTTTTT.

The sample holds one count of this clone. The J gene is TRBJ1-5, the V gene TRBV25-1; D is possibly TRBD1 (5 bases). This CDR3 comprises 18 residues. The germline V gene encodes CDR1 MGHDK and CDR2 SYGVNS. V was shortened by 1 base and J by 3 bases, with 19 bases between the two germline ends. CDR3 sequence (DNA): TGTGCCAGCAGTGAATCTAGTCTCAAATGGGGGGACAATCAGCCCCAGCATTTT. This translates into CASSESSLKWGDNQPQHF.

The chain uses TRBV3-1 (or the pseudogene TRBV3-2) and TRBJ2-3, with 11 bases aligning to TRBD1. Germline V gene lookup returns CDR1 LGHDT and CDR2 YNNKEL (reference sequence). Germline trimming cut 2 bases from V and 4 bases from J; bases unmatched to any gene: 5. This CDR3 comprises 16 residues. The CDR3: CASSQIPGQGADTQYF. The DNA of the CDR3 is TGTGCCAGCAGCCAAATCCCGGGACAGGGGGCAGATACGCAGTATTTT.

To note about this clone: In the same sample, other DNA sequences code for this CDR3. The chain links TRBV9 to TRBJ2-5, with D unclear. Trimming took 3 bases from V and 3 from J, leaving 3 bases between them. In germline, CDR1 is SGDLS, CDR2 YYNGEE. CDR3 size: 11 residues. The CDR3 region is CASSAEETQYF. In DNA, the CDR3 is TGTGCCAGCAGCGCTGAAGAGACCCAGTACTTC.

In the case of this clone: The same CDR3 is also encoded by other DNA sequences in this sample. The chain employs TRBV10-3 and TRBJ1-2; TRBD1 is a possible D gene (5 bases). The V gene's germline CDR1 is ENHRY and CDR2 SYGVKD. Trimming stripped 3 bases from V and 4 bases from J, with 6 bases between. The CDR3 spans 12 residues. Written as DNA, the CDR3 is TGTGCCATCAGTGACAGGGTCTATGGCTACACCTTC. It yields the protein CAISDRVYGYTF.

This clone was observed once. The genes are TRBV10-3 and TRBJ2-1; a possible D gene is TRBD1 (6 bases). With 0 bases removed from V and 8 bases from J, the gap between germline ends came to 20 bases. Germline CDR1 and CDR2: ENHRY and SYGVKD. There are 17 residues in the CDR3. The CDR3 is CAISESSGWGRDDEQFF. CDR3 sequence (DNA): TGTGCCATCAGTGAGTCGTCGGGGTGGGGGCGCGACGATGAGCAGTTCTTC.

The V gene is TRBV21-1, the J gene TRBJ2-2; the D call of TRBD1 is as the table states it, not checked on the DNA. TRBV21-1 constitutes a pseudogene. The CDR3 is 16 residues long. This chain's CDR3 is CASSKLRQGRTGELFF. The CDR3, as DNA: TGTGCCAGCAGCAAATTGAGACAGGGTCGCACCGGGGAGCTGTTTTTT.

The chain joins TRBV6-6 to TRBJ2-1, with TRBD1 as a possible D gene (6 bases). V lost 8 bases, J lost 5 bases, and 13 bases lay in between. There are 13 residues in the CDR3. CDR1 and CDR2 from the germline V gene are MNHNY and SVGAGI (reference sequence). The DNA for the CDR3 is TGTGCCAGCCTCCTCGGGGACAACAATGAGCAGTTCTTC. Translated: CASLLGDNNEQFF.

This rearrangement joins TRBV4-2 to TRBJ2-3, with a possible D match to TRBD2 (6 bases). The V end lost 2 bases, the J end lost 0 bases, and 18 bases lay between the germline ends. Germline V CDR1 and CDR2: LGHNA, YNFKEQ. This CDR3 has 18 amino acids. Here the CDR3 reads CASSQSAWGEESTDTQYF. CDR3 DNA: TGTGCCAGCAGCCAATCCGCTTGGGGGGAAGAGAGCACAGATACGCAGTATTTT.

This sequence joins TRBV6-2 or TRBV6-3 and TRBJ2-1, with D perhaps matching TRBD1 (5 bases). CDR1 MNHEY and CDR2 SVGEGT come from the germline V gene. Trimming removed 4 bases from V and 5 bases from J, with 15 bases in between. The CDR3 consists of 15 residues. CDR3 nucleotide sequence: TGTGCCAGCAGTTCTGGTTTTGGGGCGAACAATGAGCAGTTCTTC. Amino acid sequence: CASSSGFGANNEQFF.

The chain couples TRBV12-3 or TRBV12-4 to TRBJ1-2; D unclear. The CDR3 runs 12 residues. V was pared by 7 bases and J by 0 bases, with 6 bases between. CDR3 nucleotide sequence: TGTGCCAGCACCAGAGCTAACTATGGCTACACCTTC. Translating gives CASTRANYGYTF.

This clone was counted once. The chain recombines TRBV14 with TRBJ1-1; D gene ambiguous. Germline V lookup: CDR1 SGHDN, CDR2 FVKESK. Trimming shortened V by 1 base and J by 5 bases, and 14 bases separated the two germline ends. This CDR3 spans 15 amino acids. The CDR3 DNA reads as TGTGCCAGCAGCCAAGTGCGGCCGTTTAGTACTGAAGCTTTCTTT. This sequence encodes CASSQVRPFSTEAFF.

In its sample, this clone was seen once. The chain uses TRBV7-2 and TRBJ1-1, with D tentatively TRBD1 (5 bases). The CDR3 has 12 residues. Per the germline V gene, CDR1 is SGHTA and CDR2 is FQGNSA. The V and J ends lost 1 base and 11 bases respectively, with 11 bases between them. Written as DNA, the CDR3 is TGTGCCAGCAGCTTAGAGGCCAGGGAGGCTTTCTTT. It is translated as CASSLEAREAFF.

The J gene is TRBJ1-4, the V gene TRBV21-1. TRBV21-1 is an annotated pseudogene. The CDR3 is 16 residues long. The CDR3 here is CASSPGRDLTNEKLFF. CDR3 nucleotide sequence: TGTGCCAGCAGCCCGGGAAGGGACTTAACTAATGAAAAACTGTTTTTT.

The chain recombines TRBV7-2 with TRBJ2-3; no reliable D call. V dropped 1 base and J dropped 2 bases, with 4 bases sitting between them. The CDR3 length is 13 residues. Germline lookup yields CDR1 SGHTA and CDR2 FQGNSA. The CDR3 DNA is TGTGCCAGCAGCTTAGATTTCACAGATACGCAGTATTTT. It codes for CASSLDFTDTQYF.

The chain carries TRBV5-1 and TRBJ1-5; TRBD1 agrees at 9 bases. The ends lost 4 bases at V and 4 bases at J; junction bases unmatched: 6. Germline-derived CDR1 and CDR2 are SGHRS and YFSETQ. CDR3 length: 15 residues. CDR3 coding DNA: TGCGCCAGCAGCCCAACCGGGACAGGGAATCAGCCCCAGCATTTT. Its translation is CASSPTGTGNQPQHF.

The V call is TRBV18, the J call TRBJ2-5; the D is unclear. Germline V gives CDR1 KGHSH, CDR2 LQKENI. Trimming took 4 bases from V and 3 from J, leaving 6 bases between them. This CDR3 region has 12 residues. As DNA, the CDR3 is TGTGCCAGCTCACAAGTCGAAGAGACCCAGTACTTC. Translating it yields CASSQVEETQYF.

Points on this clone: A junction boundary mismatches the germline segment, possibly from a read error. This sequence joins TRBV25-1 and TRBJ2-5; no definite D call. The CDR3 is made up of 11 amino acids. The germline V gene has CDR1 MGHDK and CDR2 SYGVNS. The CDR3 coding sequence is TGTGCCAGCAGTGATTCGAACAGATGGGACTTC. Protein sequence: CASSDSNRWDF.

The gene calls are TRBV10-3 and TRBJ2-5; D unclear. Germline CDR1 and CDR2: ENHRY and SYGVKD. Trimming removed 5 bases from V and 2 bases from J, with 9 bases in between. This CDR3 comprises 13 residues. As DNA, the CDR3 is TGTGCCATCAGTTGGACGGGTCAAGAGACCCAGTACTTC. It specifies CAISWTGQETQYF.

The chain links TRBV9 to TRBJ2-3; 12 bases align to TRBD2. V dropped 0 bases and J dropped 2; count of bases not matched to a gene: 1. The CDR3 contains 16 residues. Germline lookup yields CDR1 SGDLS and CDR2 YYNGEE. CDR3 in amino acids: CASSVGLAGATDTQYF. CDR3 sequence (DNA): TGTGCCAGCAGCGTAGGACTAGCGGGAGCCACAGATACGCAGTATTTT. The entire variable domain, with the rest obtained from reference TRBV9 and TRBJ2-3, is as follows: DSGVTQTPKHLITATGQRVTLRCSPRSGDLSVYWYQQSLDQGLQFLIQYYNGEERAKGNILERFSAQQFPDLHSELNLSSLELGDSALYFCASSVGLAGATDTQYFGPGTRLTVL.

The chain uses TRBV19 and TRBJ2-7, with D possibly matching TRBD1 (6 bases). CDR1 and CDR2 from the germline V gene are LNHDA and SQIVND (reference sequence). Between the trimmed V and J ends, which lost 8 bases and 2 bases, there was a span of 16 bases. There are 14 residues in the CDR3. The CDR3 DNA follows: TGTGCCAGTGGAAAAAGCAGGGACACCTACGAGCAGTACTTC. This sequence encodes CASGKSRDTYEQYF.